What follows are 20 T cell receptor beta chains derived from one specimen sequenced in a study of CDR3 diversity in severe acne. MiXCR, run by TCRdb on the PCR reads, gives a single entry per CDR3 protein. The table lists more than 80,000 distinct CDR3 sequences, under 55% of them singletons. The sequenced sample consisted of blood. Every receptor here comes from a male donor with severe acne vulgaris.

This chain uses TRBV20-1 with TRBJ1-2, with D possibly TRBD1 on 5 matching bases. The CDR3 consists of 15 residues. CDR1 is DFQATT, CDR2 SNEGSKA, per germline (reference sequence). Deletions cut 4 bases from V and 0 bases from J, with 15 bases between. Written as DNA, the CDR3 is TGCAGTGCTAAACCTCCCGGGACGCCTAACTATGGCTACACCTTC. Amino acids: CSAKPPGTPNYGYTF.

This clonotype was seen ten or more times. This chain connects TRBV5-4 to TRBJ2-3; D is possibly TRBD2 (6 bases). The germline V gene encodes CDR1 SGHNT and CDR2 YYREEE (reference sequence). The CDR3 length is 12 residues. V lost 4 bases, J lost 6 bases, and 9 bases lay in between. Here the CDR3 reads CASSLLADTQYF. The CDR3 nucleotides are TGTGCCAGCAGCCTTCTAGCGGATACGCAGTATTTT.

The genes are TRBV7-9 and TRBJ2-7; D not resolved. The CDR3 runs to 14 residues. Germline CDR1 SEHNR, CDR2 FQNEAQ (reference sequence). Trimming took 10 bases from V and 2 from J, leaving 18 bases between them. The chain's CDR3 is CATLPNPAAYEQYF. The CDR3 DNA reads TGTGCCACCTTACCAAACCCGGCAGCCTACGAGCAGTACTTC.

With regard to this clonotype: The conserved phenylalanine or tryptophan is not found at the CDR3 terminus, so this likely reflects a read error. It is unclear where the CDR3 begins or ends on the DNA, so no DNA is shown, and the CDR3 is as TCRdb lists it. V gene TRBV7-9 combines with J gene TRBJ1-3. The CDR3 numbers 8 amino acids, ends counted. CDR1 SEHNR and CDR2 FQNEAQ come from the germline V gene (reference sequence). This CDR3 reads CASSLKLA.

V is TRBV25-1 and J is TRBJ2-6; D possibly corresponds to TRBD2 (6 bases). This CDR3 spans 18 amino acids. The germline V and J ends were trimmed by 1 base and 1 base, with 14 bases remaining between them. CDR1 is MGHDK, CDR2 SYGVNS, per germline. The CDR3, as DNA: TGTGCCAGCAGTGAATCGGGGGAAATCGTGTCTGGGGCCAACGTCCTGACTTTC. Translated: CASSESGEIVSGANVLTF.

This clonotype has at least ten counts. This chain links TRBV20-1 with TRBJ1-1, with TRBD1 identical over 8 bases. From germline, CDR1 is DFQATT and CDR2 SNEGSKA (reference sequence). Trimming removed 3 bases from V and 7 bases from J; junction bases left unmatched: 19. The CDR3 totals 17 residues. The CDR3 sequence is CSASKHRQGAKIGEAFF. CDR3 DNA: TGCAGTGCTAGTAAGCATCGGCAGGGGGCGAAGATCGGTGAAGCTTTCTTT.

The table lists this clonotype with a few counts. V is TRBV6-1 and J is TRBJ1-6; TRBD1 aligns across 9 bases. Germline trimming cut 6 bases from V and 11 bases from J; bases unmatched to any gene: 5. This CDR3 comprises 13 residues. Germline V gene data show CDR1 as MNHNS and CDR2 as SASEGT. In DNA, the CDR3 is TGTGCCAGCAGGGGGACAGGGCTGACACCCCTCCACTTT. Protein: CASRGTGLTPLHF.

This clonotype was counted ten times or more. The V and J genes are TRBV20-1 and TRBJ2-5; TRBD2 might be the D (6 bases). Germline V gene data show CDR1 as DFQATT and CDR2 as SNEGSKA (reference sequence). This CDR3 comprises 14 residues. Trimming stripped 0 bases from V and 5 bases from J, with 13 bases between. CDR3 region: CSARDGGPYETQYF. The CDR3 DNA reads TGCAGTGCTAGAGATGGAGGGCCCTACGAGACCCAGTACTTC.

V gene TRBV2 combines with J gene TRBJ2-7; D remains unclear. V lost 7 bases, J lost 0 bases, and 7 bases lay in between. CDR1 SNHLY and CDR2 FYNNEI come from the germline V gene. The CDR3 spans 12 residues. The CDR3 DNA follows: TGTGCCAGCAACGCGGCCTCCTACGAGCAGTACTTC. Encoded protein: CASNAASYEQYF.

Of note for this clonotype: A much larger clone differs by one base, so this may be a read error. The chain couples TRBV5-1 to TRBJ2-7; D possibly corresponds to TRBD1 (5 bases). The CDR3 is 14 residues long. The V and J ends lost 0 bases and 5 bases respectively, with 12 bases between them. The germline gives CDR1 SGHRS, CDR2 YFSETQ. The CDR3 DNA sequence: TGCGCCAGCAGCTTGGCAGCAGGGAATAACGAGCAGTACTTC. This sequence encodes CASSLAAGNNEQYF.

This clonotype was counted at least ten times. The gene calls are TRBV20-1 and TRBJ1-2; TRBD1 is a possible D gene (5 bases). Germline CDR1 is DFQATT and CDR2 is SNEGSKA (reference sequence). This CDR3 has 17 amino acids. Trimming removed 0 bases from V and 2 bases from J, with 19 bases in between. The chain's CDR3 is CSARDIRGQGYNYGYTF. Written as DNA, the CDR3 is TGCAGTGCTAGAGATATCCGGGGTCAGGGTTACAACTATGGCTACACCTTC.

This clonotype was counted ten times or more. The CDR3 protein is CASSYPQEDQPQHF. CDR3 nucleotide sequence: TGTGCCAGCAGTTACCCCCAGGAGGATCAGCCCCAGCATTTT. This chain uses TRBV6-2 or TRBV6-3 with TRBJ1-5; the D is unclear. Deletions cut 2 bases from V and 5 bases from J, with 10 bases between. The CDR3 extends over 14 amino acids. Germline assignment: CDR1 MNHEY and CDR2 SVGEGT.

In this sample, this clonotype turned up many times. V and J are TRBV5-1 and TRBJ2-7; the D gene is possibly TRBD1 (5 bases). Trimming stripped 3 bases from V and 3 bases from J, with 19 bases between. Germline values: CDR1 SGHRS, CDR2 YFSETQ. The CDR3 consists of 16 residues. The CDR3: CASSSDQKRGDYEQYV. In DNA form, the CDR3 reads TGCGCCAGCAGCTCGGATCAAAAAAGGGGTGACTACGAGCAGTACGTC.

The V call is TRBV30, the J call TRBJ1-5, with D possibly TRBD1 on 5 matching bases. The CDR3 is 13 residues long. The V gene lost 3 bases and the J gene lost 5 bases, with 11 bases spanning the gap. The germline CDR1 and CDR2 sequences are GTSNPN and SVGIG (reference sequence). This chain's CDR3 is CAWSPGPHQPQHF. CDR3 sequence (DNA): TGTGCCTGGAGCCCGGGGCCACATCAGCCCCAGCATTTT.

This clonotype was counted only a few times. The rearrangement links TRBV4-1 to TRBJ2-3, with TRBD2 matching 7 bases. V dropped 0 bases and J dropped 2; count of bases not matched to a gene: 2. CDR1 and CDR2 (germline): MGHRA, YSYEKL. This CDR3 has 15 amino acids. The CDR3: CASSQEAGLTDTQYF. CDR3 bases: TGCGCCAGCAGCCAAGAAGCGGGGCTCACAGATACGCAGTATTTT.

This clonotype was seen only a few times. V usage is TRBV7-2 and J usage is TRBJ2-7; TRBD2 matches 12 bases. Germline V gene lookup returns CDR1 SGHTA and CDR2 FQGNSA. The CDR3 length is 14 residues. Germline trimming cut 4 bases from V and 5 bases from J; bases unmatched to any gene: 3. This CDR3 is CASSSGLAGHEQYF. Here the CDR3 DNA reads TGTGCCAGCAGCTCGGGACTAGCGGGCCACGAGCAGTACTTC.

This chain connects TRBV7-2 to TRBJ2-1; 12 nucleotides align to TRBD2. Per germline, CDR1 SGHTA and CDR2 FQGNSA. This CDR3 contains 15 residues. V lost 3 bases to trimming and J lost 9 bases; unmatched junction nucleotides: 6. CDR3: CASSLTSGSGSEQFF. Here the CDR3 DNA reads TGTGCCAGCAGCTTGACTAGCGGGAGTGGCAGTGAGCAGTTCTTC.

The V gene is TRBV6-6, the J gene TRBJ2-7; the match to TRBD2 covers 7 bases. There are 16 residues in the CDR3. CDR1 and CDR2 (germline): MNHNY, SVGAGI (reference sequence). V shed 2 bases, J shed 2 bases, and the junction held 9 bases outside the gene matches. The CDR3 region is CASSYNPAGPTYEQYF. The CDR3 DNA reads as TGTGCCAGCAGTTACAATCCAGCGGGGCCCACCTACGAGCAGTACTTC.

V gene TRBV18 combines with J gene TRBJ1-2; 8 nucleotides agree with TRBD1. The length of the CDR3 is 15 residues. CDR1 and CDR2 (germline): KGHSH, LQKENI. The J segment lost 5 bases and the V segment lost 2 bases, leaving 7 bases of the junction unmatched. CDR3: CASSPIQGAEYGYTF. DNA of the CDR3: TGTGCCAGCTCACCAATCCAGGGGGCTGAATATGGCTACACCTTC.

This clonotype was picked up many times. The J gene is TRBJ1-6, the V gene TRBV12-3 or TRBV12-4; D is possibly TRBD1 (5 bases). The CDR3 spans 17 residues. V was trimmed by 3 bases and J by 4 bases, leaving 16 bases between them. The CDR3 bases are TGTGCCAGCAGTTTCGTTAGGTGGGAGGGGTATAATTCACCCCTCCACTTT. Protein sequence: CASSFVRWEGYNSPLHF.